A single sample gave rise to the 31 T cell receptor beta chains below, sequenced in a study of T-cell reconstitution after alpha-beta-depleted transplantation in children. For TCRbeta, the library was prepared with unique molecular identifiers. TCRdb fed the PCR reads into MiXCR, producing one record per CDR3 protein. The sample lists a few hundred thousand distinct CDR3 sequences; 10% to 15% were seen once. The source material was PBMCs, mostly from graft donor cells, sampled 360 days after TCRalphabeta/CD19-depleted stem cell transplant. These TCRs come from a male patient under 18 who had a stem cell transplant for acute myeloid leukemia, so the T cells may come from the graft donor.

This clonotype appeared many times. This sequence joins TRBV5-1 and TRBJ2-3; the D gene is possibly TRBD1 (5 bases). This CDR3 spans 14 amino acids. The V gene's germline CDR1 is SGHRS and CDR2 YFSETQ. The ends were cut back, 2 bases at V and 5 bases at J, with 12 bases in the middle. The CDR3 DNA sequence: TGCGCCAGCAGCTTAGGACAAATGCTAGATACGCAGTATTTT. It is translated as CASSLGQMLDTQYF.

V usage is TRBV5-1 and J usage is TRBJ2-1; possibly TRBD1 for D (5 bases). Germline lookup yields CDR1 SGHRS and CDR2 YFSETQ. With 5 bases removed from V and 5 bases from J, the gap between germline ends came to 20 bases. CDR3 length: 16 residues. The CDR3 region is CASRDNPGSSNNEQFF. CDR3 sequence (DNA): TGCGCCAGCAGGGACAACCCCGGGTCCAGCAACAATGAGCAGTTCTTC.

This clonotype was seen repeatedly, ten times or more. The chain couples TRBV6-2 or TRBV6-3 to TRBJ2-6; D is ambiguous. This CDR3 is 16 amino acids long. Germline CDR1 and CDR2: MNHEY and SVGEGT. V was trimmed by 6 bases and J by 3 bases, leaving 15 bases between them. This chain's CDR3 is CASRTRLSRGANVLTF. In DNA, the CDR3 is TGTGCCAGCAGAACCAGGCTTTCGCGTGGGGCCAACGTCCTGACTTTC.

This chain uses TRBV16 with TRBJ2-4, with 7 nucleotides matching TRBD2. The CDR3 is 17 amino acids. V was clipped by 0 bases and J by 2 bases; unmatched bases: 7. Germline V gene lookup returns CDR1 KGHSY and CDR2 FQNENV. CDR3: CASSQSGLVVTKNIQYF. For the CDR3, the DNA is TGTGCCAGCAGCCAATCCGGACTAGTGGTAACCAAAAACATTCAGTACTTC. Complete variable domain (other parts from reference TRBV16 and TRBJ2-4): GEEVAQTPKHLVRGEGQKAKLYCAPIKGHSYVFWYQQVLKNEFKFLISFQNENVFDETGMPKERFSAKCLPNSPCSLEIQATKLEDSAVYFCASSQSGLVVTKNIQYFGAGTRLSVL.

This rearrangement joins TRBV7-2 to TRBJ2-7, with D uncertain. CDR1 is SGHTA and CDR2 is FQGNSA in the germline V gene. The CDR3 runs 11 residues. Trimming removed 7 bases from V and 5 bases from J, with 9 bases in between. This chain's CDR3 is CASTTLDEQYF. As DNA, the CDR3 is TGTGCCAGCACCACCCTCGACGAGCAGTACTTC.

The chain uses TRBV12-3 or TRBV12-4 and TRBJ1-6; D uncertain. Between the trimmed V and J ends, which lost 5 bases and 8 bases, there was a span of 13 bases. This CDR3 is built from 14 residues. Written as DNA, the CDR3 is TGTGCCAGCAGTACCGGGTCTCGAGATTCACCCCTCCACTTT. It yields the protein CASSTGSRDSPLHF.

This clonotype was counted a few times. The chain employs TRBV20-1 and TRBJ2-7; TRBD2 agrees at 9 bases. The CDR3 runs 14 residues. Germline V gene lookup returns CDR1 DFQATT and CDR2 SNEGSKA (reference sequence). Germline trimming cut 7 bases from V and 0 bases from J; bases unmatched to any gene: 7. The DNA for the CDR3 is TGCAGTGGGGTTGGACTAGCGATCTCCTACGAGCAGTACTTC. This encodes CSGVGLAISYEQYF.

This CDR3 is CASSIVIETSYEQYF. In nucleotides, the CDR3 is TGTGCCAGTAGTATAGTGATAGAGACCTCCTACGAGCAGTACTTC. This chain uses TRBV19 with TRBJ2-7, with D hard to call. V was cut by 1 base and J by 0 bases, with 10 bases left in between. CDR3 length: 15 amino acids. Germline V CDR1 and CDR2: LNHDA, SQIVND (reference sequence).

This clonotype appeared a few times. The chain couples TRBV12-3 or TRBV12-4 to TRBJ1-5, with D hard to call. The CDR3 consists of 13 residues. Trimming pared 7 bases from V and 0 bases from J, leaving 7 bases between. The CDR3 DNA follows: TGTGCCAGCAACAAAGATAGCAATCAGCCCCAGCATTTT. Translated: CASNKDSNQPQHF.

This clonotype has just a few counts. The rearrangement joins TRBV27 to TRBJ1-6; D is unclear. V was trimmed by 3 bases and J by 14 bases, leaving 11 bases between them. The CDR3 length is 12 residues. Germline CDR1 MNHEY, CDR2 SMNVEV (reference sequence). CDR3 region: CASSFSGYTLHF. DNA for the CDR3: TGTGCCAGCAGTTTTTCTGGCTACACCCTCCACTTT.

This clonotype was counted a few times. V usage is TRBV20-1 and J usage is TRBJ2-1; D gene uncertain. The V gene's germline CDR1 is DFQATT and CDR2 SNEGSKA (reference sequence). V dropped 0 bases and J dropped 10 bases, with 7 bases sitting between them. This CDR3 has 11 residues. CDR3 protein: CSARDHQEQFF. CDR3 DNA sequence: TGCAGTGCTAGAGATCACCAGGAGCAGTTCTTC.

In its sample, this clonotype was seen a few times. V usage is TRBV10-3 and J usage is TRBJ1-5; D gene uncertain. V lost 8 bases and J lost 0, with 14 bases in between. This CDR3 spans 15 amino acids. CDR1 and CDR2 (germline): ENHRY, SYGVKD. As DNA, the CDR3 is TGTGCCATCGGTAGTTCTGGGCTTAGCAATCAGCCCCAGCATTTT. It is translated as CAIGSSGLSNQPQHF.

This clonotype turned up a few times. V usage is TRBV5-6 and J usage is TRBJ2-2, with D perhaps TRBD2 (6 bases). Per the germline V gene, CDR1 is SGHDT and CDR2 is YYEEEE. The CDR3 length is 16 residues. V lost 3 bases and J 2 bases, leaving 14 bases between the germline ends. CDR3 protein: CASSSTRETNTGELFF. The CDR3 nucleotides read TGTGCCAGCAGCTCGACCCGGGAGACCAACACCGGGGAGCTGTTTTTT.

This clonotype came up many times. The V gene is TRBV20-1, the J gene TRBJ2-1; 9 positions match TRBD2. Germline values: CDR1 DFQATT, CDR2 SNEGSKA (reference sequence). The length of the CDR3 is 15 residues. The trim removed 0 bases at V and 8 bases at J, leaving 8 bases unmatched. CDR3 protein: CSARDPSGRRDEQFF. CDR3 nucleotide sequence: TGCAGTGCTAGAGATCCCAGCGGGAGGAGGGATGAGCAGTTCTTC.

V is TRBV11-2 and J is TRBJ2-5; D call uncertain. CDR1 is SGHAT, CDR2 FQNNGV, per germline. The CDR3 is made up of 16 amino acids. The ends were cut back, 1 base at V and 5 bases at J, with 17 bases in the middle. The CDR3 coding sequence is TGTGCCAGCAGCTTAGGAAAAAAGGGCCCAACGGAGACCCAGTACTTC. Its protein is CASSLGKKGPTETQYF.

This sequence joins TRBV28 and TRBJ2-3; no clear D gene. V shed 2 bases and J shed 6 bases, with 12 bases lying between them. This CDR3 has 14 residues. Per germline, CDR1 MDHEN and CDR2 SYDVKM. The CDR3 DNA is TGTGCCAGCAGTTTAGGGATCTCATGGGATACGCAGTATTTT. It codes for CASSLGISWDTQYF.

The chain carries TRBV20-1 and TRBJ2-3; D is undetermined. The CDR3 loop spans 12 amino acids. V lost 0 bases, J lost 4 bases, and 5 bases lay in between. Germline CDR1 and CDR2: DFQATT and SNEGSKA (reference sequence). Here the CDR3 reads CSAREFADTQYF. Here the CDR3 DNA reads TGCAGTGCTAGAGAATTCGCAGATACGCAGTATTTT.

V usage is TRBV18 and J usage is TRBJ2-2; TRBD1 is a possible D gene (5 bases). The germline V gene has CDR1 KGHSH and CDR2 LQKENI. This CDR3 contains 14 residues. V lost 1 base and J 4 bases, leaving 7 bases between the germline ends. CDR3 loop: CASSPQRGTGELFF. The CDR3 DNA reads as TGTGCCAGCTCACCACAAAGGGGCACCGGGGAGCTGTTTTTT.

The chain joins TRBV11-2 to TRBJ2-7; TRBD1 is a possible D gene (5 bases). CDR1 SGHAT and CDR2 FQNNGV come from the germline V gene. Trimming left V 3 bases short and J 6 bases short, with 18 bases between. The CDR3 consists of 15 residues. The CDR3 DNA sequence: TGTGCCAGCAGCTTGGCTCCCTTTACAGGATCCGAGCAGTACTTC. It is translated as CASSLAPFTGSEQYF.

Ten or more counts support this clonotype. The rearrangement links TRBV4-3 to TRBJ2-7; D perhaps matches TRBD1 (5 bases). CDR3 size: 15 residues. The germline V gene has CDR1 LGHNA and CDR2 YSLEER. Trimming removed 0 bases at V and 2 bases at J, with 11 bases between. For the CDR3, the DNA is TGCGCCAGCAGCCAAGAGACAGTGCTCCCCTACGAGCAGTACTTC. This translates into CASSQETVLPYEQYF.

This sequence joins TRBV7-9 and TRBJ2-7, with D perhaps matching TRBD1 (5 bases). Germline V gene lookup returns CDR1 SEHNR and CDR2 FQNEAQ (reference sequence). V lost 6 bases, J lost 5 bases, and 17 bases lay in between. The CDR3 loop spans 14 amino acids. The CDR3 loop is CASRESGISNEQYF. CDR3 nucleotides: TGTGCCAGCAGAGAGTCAGGGATCTCAAACGAGCAGTACTTC.

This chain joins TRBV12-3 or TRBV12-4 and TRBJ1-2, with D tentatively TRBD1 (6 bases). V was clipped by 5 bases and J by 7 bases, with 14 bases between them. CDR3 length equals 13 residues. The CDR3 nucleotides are TGTGCCAGCAGTCTGGGGGGACATATTGGCTACACCTTC. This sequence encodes CASSLGGHIGYTF.

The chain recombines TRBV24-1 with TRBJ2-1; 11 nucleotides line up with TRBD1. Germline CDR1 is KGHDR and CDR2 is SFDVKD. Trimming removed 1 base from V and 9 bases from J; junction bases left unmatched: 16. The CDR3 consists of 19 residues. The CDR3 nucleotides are TGTGCCACCAGTGATTTACCGAGTCCCGGGACAGGGGGTCGGAGTGAGCAGTTCTTC. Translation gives CATSDLPSPGTGGRSEQFF.

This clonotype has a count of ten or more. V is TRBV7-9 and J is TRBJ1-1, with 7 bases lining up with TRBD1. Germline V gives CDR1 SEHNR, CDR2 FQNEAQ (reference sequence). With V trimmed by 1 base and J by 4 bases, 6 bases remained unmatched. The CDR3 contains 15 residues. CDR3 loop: CASSLVGGRGTEAFF. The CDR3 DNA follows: TGTGCCAGCAGCTTAGTAGGGGGCAGGGGCACTGAAGCTTTCTTT.

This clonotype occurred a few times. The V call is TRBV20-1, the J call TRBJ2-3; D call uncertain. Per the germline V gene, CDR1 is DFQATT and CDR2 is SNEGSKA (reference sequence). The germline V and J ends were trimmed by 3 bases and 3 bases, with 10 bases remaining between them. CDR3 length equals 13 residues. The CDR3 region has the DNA TGCAGTGCTAGGGTCTCCCTTACAGATACGCAGTATTTT. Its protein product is CSARVSLTDTQYF.

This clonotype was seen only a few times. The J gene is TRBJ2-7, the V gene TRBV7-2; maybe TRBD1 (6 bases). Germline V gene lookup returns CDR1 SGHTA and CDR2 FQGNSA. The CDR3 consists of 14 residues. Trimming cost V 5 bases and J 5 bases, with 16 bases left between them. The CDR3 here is CASSLGQYPNEQYF. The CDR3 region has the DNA TGTGCCAGCAGCCTTGGACAGTATCCCAACGAGCAGTACTTC.

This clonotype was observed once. The CDR3 DNA reads TGCAGCGTTGAAGGCGGGAGGCCCGGCGAGCAGTACTTC. Its protein product is CSVEGGRPGEQYF. V is TRBV29-1 and J is TRBJ2-7; TRBD2 matches 8 bases. The length of the CDR3 is 13 residues. J lost 6 bases, V lost 1 base, and 5 bases had no gene match. CDR1 is SQVTM and CDR2 is ANQGSEA in the germline V gene.

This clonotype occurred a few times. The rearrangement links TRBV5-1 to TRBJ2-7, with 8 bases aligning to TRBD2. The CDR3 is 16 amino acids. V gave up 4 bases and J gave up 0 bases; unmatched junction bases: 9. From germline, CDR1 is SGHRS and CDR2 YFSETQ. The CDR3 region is CASSPGGTADSYEQYF. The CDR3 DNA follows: TGCGCCAGCAGCCCGGGAGGGACTGCAGACTCCTACGAGCAGTACTTC.

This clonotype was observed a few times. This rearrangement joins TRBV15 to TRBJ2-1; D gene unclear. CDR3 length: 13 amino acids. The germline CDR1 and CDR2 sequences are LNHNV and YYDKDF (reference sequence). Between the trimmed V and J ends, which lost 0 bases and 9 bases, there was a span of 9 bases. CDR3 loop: CATSRDPTSEQFF. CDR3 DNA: TGTGCCACCAGCAGAGATCCTACGAGTGAGCAGTTCTTC.

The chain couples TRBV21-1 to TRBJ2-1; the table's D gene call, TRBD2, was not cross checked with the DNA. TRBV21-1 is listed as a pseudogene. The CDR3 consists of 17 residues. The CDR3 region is CASSKVWTSGSRNEQFF. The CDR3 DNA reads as TGTGCCAGCAGCAAAGTGTGGACTAGCGGGAGCCGTAATGAGCAGTTCTTC.

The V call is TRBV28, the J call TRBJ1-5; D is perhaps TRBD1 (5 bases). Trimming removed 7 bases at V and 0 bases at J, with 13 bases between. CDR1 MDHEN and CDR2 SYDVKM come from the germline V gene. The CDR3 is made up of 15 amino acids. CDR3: CASTSGGVSNQPQHF. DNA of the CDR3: TGTGCCAGCACCAGCGGGGGGGTTAGCAATCAGCCCCAGCATTTT.